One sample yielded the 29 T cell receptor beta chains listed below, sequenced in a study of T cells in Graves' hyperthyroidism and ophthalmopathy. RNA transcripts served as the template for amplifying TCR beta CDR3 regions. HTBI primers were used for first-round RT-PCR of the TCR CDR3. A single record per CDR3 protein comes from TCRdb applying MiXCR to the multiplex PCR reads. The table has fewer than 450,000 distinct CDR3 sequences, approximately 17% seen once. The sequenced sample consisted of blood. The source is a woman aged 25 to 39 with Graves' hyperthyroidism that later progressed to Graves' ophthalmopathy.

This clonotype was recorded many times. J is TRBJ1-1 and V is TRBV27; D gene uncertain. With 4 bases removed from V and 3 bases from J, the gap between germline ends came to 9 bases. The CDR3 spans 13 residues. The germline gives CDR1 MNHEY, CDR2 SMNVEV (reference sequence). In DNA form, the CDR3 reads TGTGCCAGCAGTTATGATAGTCACACTGAAGCTTTCTTT. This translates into CASSYDSHTEAFF.

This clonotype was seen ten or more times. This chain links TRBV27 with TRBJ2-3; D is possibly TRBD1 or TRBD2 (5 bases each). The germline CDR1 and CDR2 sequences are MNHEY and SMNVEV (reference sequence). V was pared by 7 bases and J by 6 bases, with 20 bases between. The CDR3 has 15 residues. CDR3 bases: TGTGCCAGCACCCCATCGGGACCGCCAGGGGATACGCAGTATTTT. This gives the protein CASTPSGPPGDTQYF.

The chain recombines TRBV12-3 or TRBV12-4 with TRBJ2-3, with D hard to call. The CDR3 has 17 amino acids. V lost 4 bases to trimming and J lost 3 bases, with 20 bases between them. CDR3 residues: CASSYSSTSAPTDTQYF. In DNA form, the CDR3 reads TGTGCCAGCAGTTACTCGAGTACCAGCGCCCCGACAGATACGCAGTATTTT.

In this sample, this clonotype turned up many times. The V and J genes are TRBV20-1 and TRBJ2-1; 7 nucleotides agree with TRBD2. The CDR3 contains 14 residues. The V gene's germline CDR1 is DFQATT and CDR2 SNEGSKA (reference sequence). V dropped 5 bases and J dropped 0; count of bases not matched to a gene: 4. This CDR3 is CSAGASGSYNEQFF. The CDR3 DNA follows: TGCAGTGCTGGGGCTAGCGGCTCCTACAATGAGCAGTTCTTC.

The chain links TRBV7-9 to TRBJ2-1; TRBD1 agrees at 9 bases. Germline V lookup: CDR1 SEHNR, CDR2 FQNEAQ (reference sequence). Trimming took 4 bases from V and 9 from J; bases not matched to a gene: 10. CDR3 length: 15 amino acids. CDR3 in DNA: TGTGCCAGCAGCTCCCGGGACAGGGCGGCTATTGAGCAGTTCTTC. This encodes CASSSRDRAAIEQFF. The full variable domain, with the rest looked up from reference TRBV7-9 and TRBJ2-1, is DTGVSQNPRHKITKRGQNVTFRCDPISEHNRLYWYRQTLGQGPEFLTYFQNEAQLEKSRLLSDRFSAERPKGSFSTLEIQRTEQGDSAMYLCASSSRDRAAIEQFFGPGTRLTVL.

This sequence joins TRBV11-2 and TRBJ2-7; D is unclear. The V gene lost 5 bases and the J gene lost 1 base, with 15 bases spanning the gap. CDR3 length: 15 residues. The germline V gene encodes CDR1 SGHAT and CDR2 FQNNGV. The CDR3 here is CASSPELYGSYEQYF. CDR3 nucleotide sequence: TGTGCCAGCAGCCCAGAGTTATATGGTTCCTACGAGCAGTACTTC.

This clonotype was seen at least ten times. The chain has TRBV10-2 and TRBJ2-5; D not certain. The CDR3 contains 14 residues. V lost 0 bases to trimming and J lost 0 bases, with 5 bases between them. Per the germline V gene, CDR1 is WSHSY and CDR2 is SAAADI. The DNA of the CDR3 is TGCGCCAGCAGTGAGTCTACATACCAAGAGACCCAGTACTTC. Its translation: CASSESTYQETQYF.

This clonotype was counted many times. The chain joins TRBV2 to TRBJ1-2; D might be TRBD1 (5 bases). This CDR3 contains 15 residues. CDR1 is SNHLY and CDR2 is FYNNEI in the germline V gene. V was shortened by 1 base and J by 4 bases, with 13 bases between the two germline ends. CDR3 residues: CASSEGSGGTYGYTF. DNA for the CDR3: TGTGCCAGCAGTGAAGGGTCTGGCGGGACCTATGGCTACACCTTC. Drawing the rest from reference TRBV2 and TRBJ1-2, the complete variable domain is EPEVTQTPSHQVTQMGQEVILRCVPISNHLYFYWYRQILGQKVEFLVSFYNNEISEKSEIFDDQFSVERPDGSNFTLKIRSTKLEDSAMYFCASSEGSGGTYGYTFGSGTRLTVV.

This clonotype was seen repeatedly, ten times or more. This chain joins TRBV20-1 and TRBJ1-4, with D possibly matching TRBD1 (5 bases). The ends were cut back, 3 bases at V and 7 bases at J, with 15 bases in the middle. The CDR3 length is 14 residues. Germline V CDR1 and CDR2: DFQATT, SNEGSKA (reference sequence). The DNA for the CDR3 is TGCAGTGCTAGTCTGGGACCGGGGGTTGAAAAACTGTTTTTT. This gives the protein CSASLGPGVEKLFF.

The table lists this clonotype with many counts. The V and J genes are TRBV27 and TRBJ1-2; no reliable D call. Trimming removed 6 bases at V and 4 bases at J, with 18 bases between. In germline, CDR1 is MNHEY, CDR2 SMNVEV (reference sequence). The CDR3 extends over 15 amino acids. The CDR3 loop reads CASSSIKSSPYGYTF. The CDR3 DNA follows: TGTGCCAGCAGCTCCATTAAAAGTTCGCCCTATGGCTACACCTTC.

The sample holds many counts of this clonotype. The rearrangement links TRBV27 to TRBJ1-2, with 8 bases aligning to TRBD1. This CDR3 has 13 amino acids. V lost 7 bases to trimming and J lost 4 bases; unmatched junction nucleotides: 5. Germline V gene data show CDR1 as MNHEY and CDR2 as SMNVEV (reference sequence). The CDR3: CASTGQGTYGYTF. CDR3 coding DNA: TGTGCCAGCACCGGACAGGGAACCTATGGCTACACCTTC.

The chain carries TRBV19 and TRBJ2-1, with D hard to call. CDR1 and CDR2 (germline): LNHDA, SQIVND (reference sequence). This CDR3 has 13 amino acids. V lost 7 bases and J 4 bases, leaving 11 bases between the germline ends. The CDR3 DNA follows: TGTGCCAGTACCCCCTCTTCGTACAATGAGCAGTTCTTC. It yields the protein CASTPSSYNEQFF.

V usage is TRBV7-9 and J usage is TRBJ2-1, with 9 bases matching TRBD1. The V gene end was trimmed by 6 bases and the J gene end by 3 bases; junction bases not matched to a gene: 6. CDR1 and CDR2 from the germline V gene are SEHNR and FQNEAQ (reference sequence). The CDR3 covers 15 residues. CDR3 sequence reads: CASRNPGQGYNEQFF. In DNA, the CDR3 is TGTGCCAGCAGAAATCCGGGACAGGGCTACAATGAGCAGTTCTTC.

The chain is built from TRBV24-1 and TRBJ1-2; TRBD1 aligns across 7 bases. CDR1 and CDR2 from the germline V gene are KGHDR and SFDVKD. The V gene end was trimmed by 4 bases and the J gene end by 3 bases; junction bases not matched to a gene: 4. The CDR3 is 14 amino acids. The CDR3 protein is CATSDSDRDYGYTF. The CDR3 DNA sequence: TGTGCCACCAGTGACTCAGACAGGGACTATGGCTACACCTTC.

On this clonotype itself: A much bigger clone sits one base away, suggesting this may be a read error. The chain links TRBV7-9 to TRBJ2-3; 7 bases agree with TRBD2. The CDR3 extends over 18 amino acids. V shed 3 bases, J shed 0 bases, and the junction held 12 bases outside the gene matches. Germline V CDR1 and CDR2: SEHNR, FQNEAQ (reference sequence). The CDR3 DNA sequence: TGTGCCAGCAGCTTTACTAGCGAGGACCATACTAGCACAGATACGCAGTATTTT. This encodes CASSFTSEDHTSTDTQYF.

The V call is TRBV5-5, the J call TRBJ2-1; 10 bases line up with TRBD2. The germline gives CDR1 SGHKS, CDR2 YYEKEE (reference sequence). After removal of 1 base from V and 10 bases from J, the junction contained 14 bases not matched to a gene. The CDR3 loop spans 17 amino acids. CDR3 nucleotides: TGTGCCAGCAGCTTGAGGGGGGTCGGACTAGCGGACGGAGAGCAGTTCTTC. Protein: CASSLRGVGLADGEQFF.

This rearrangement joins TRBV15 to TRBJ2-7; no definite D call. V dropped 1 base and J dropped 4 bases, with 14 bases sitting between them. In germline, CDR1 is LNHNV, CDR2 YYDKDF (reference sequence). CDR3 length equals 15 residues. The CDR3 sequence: CATSRVHDIQYEQYF. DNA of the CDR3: TGTGCCACCAGCAGAGTCCACGACATACAGTACGAGCAGTACTTC. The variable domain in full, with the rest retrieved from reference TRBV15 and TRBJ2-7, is DAMVIQNPRYQVTQFGKPVTLSCSQTLNHNVMYWYQQKSSQAPKLLFHYYDKDFNNEADTPDNFQSRRPNTSFCFLDIRSPGLGDTAMYLCATSRVHDIQYEQYFGPGTRLTVT.

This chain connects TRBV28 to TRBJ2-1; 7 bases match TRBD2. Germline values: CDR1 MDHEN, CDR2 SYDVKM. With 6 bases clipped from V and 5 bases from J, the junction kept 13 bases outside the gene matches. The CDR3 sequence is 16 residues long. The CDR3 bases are TGTGCCAGCAGCCCCCGGACTAGACTTATAAACAATGAGCAGTTCTTC. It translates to CASSPRTRLINNEQFF.

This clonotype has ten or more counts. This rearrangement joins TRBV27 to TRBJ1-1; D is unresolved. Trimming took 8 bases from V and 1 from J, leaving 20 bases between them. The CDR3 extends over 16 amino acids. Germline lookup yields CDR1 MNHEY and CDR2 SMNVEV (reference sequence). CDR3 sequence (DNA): TGTGCCAGCCGTCCTCTGTCGAGAGGGAAGAACACTGAAGCTTTCTTT. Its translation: CASRPLSRGKNTEAFF.

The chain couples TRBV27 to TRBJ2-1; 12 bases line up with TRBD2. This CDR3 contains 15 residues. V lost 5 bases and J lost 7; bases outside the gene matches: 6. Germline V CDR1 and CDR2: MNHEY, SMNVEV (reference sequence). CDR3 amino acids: CASSIGLAGRNEQFF. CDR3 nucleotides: TGTGCCAGCAGTATTGGACTAGCGGGGAGAAATGAGCAGTTCTTC.

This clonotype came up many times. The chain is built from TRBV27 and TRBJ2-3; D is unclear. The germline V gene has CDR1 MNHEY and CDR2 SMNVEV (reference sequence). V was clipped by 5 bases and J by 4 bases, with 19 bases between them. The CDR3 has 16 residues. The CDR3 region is CASSLQDGGVADTQYF. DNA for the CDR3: TGTGCCAGCAGTCTCCAGGATGGTGGGGTCGCAGATACGCAGTATTTT.

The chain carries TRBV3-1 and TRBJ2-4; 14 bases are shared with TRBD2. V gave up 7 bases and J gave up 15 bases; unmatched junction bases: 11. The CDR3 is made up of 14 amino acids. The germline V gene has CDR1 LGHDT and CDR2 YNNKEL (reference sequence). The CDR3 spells CASNPGTSGRLLYF. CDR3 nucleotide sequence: TGTGCCAGCAACCCCGGGACTAGCGGGAGACTGTTGTACTTC.

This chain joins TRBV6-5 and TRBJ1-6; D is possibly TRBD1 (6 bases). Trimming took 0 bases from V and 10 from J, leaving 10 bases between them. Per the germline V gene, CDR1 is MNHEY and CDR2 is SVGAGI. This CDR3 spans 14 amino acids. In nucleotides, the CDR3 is TGTGCCAGCAGTTACTCAGGGGGGAGGTCACCCCTCCACTTT. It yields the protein CASSYSGGRSPLHF.

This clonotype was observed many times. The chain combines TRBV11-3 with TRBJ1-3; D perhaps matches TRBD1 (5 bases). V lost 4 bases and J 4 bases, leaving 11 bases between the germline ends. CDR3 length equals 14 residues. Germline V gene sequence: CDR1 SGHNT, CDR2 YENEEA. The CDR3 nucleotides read TGTGCCAGCAGCTATGGACAAGTCGGAAACACCATATATTTT. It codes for CASSYGQVGNTIYF.

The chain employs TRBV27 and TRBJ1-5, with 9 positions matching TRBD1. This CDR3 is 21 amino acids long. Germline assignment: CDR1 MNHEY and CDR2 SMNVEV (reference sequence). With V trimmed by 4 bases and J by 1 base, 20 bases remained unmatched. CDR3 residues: CASSYSIYEGDRDTSNQPQHF. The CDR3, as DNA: TGTGCCAGCAGTTACTCGATATATGAGGGGGACAGGGATACGAGCAATCAGCCCCAGCATTTT.

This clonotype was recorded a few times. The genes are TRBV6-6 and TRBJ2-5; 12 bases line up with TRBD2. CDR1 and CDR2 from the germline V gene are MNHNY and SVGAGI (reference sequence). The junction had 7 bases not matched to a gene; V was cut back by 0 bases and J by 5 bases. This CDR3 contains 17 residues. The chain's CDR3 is CASSYSSTSGSGETQYF. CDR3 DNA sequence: TGTGCCAGCAGTTACTCCTCGACTAGCGGGAGCGGGGAGACCCAGTACTTC.

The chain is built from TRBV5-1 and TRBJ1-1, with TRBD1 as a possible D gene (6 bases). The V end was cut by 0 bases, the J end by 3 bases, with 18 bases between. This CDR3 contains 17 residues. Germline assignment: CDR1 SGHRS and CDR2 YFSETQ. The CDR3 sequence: CASSLGQGGPSDTEAFF. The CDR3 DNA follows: TGCGCCAGCAGCTTGGGGCAAGGGGGGCCTTCGGACACTGAAGCTTTCTTT.

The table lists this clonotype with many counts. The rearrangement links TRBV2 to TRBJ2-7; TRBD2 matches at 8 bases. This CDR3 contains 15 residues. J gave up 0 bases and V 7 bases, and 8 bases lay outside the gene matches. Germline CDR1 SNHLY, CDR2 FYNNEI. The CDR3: CASIEALADSYEQYF. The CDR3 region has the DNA TGTGCCAGCATCGAAGCACTAGCGGACTCCTACGAGCAGTACTTC.

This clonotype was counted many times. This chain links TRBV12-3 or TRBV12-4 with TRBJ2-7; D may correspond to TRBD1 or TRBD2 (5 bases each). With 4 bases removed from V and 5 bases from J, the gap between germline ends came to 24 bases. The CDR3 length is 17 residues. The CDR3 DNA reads TGTGCCAGCAGTTCACACTACAACATCCCGGGACCCGACGAGCAGTACTTC. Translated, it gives CASSSHYNIPGPDEQYF.